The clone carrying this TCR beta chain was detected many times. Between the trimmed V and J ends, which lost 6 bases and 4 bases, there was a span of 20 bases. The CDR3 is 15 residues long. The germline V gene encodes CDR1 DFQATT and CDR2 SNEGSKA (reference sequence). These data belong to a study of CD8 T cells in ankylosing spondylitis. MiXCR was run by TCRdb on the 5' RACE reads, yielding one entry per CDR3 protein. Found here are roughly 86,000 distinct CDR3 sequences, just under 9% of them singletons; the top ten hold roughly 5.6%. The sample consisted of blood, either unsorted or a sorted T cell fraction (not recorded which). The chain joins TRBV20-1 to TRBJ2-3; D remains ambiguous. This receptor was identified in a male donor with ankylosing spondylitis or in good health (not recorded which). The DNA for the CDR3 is TGCAGTGCCGCTGGACCGCTGGAACGGTCAGATACGCAGTATTTT. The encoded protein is CSAAGPLERSDTQYF.